In this sample, the clone carrying this T cell receptor (beta chain) turned up a few times. Time point of the sample: sample taken at primary tumor resection. Donors were 72 untreated early-stage non-small cell lung cancer patients. In the library, each TCR cDNA molecule bore its own unique molecular identifier. TCRdb recomputed calls from the 5' RACE reads with MiXCR, one row per CDR3 protein. The sample includes about 42,000 distinct CDR3 sequences, nearly 7% of them seen just once. This entry belongs to a study of spatial heterogeneity in lung cancer. Turning to the study itself: Alpha-chain sequences were consistently detected less often than beta-chain sequences. A unique TCR and UMI combination showed up more than ten times in raw reads, on average.

The CDR3 runs to 15 residues. Trimming cost V 1 base and J 1 base; bases outside gene matches: 3. CDR1 and CDR2 (germline): LGHDT, YNNKEL (reference sequence). The genes are TRBV3-1 and TRBJ1-1, with 7 bases that match TRBD1. This sample comprised PBMCs, obtained at surgery. This clonotype originated in a female donor with early-stage non-small cell lung cancer. Here the CDR3 DNA reads TGTGCCAGCAGCCAAGCGGACAGGCGGAACACTGAAGCTTTCTTT. It yields the protein CASSQADRRNTEAFF.